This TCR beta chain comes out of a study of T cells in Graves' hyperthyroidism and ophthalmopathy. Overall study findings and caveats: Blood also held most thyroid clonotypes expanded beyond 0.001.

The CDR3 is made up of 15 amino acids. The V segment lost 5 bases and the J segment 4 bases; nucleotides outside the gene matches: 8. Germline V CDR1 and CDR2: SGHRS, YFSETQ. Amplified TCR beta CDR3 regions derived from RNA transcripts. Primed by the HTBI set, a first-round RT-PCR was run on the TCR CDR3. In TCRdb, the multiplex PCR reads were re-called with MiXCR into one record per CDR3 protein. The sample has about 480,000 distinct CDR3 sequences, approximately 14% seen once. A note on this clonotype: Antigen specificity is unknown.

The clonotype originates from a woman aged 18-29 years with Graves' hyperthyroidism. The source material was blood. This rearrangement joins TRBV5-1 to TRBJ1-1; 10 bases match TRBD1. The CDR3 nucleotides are TGCGCCAGCAGGGGAGGGACAGGGGAAACCACTGAAGCTTTCTTT. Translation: CASRGGTGETTEAFF.